The T cell receptor beta chain under discussion was sequenced for a study of T cell repertoires in cytomegalovirus infection. As for the study in general: From public TCR beta signatures came an indication of both CMV infection and matching HLA type. General study points: Identification of carriers of CMV plus the relevant HLA was achieved through cumulative public TCR beta family frequency. It was HLA-C-restricted CMV-specific TCR beta clonotypes that dominated the response ex vivo.

TCRdb fed the reads into MiXCR, producing one record per CDR3 protein. The sample shows 560,000 or so distinct CDR3 sequences, more than 15% of them seen only once. As for this clonotype: Its target is not known.

The CDR3 consists of 17 residues. V was pared by 4 bases and J by 7 bases, with 25 bases between. Germline V gives CDR1 SNHLY, CDR2 FYNNEI. The source is a human donor in good health (CMV status not recorded). Some clones in this sample may be carry-over from other donors' samples. This chain connects TRBV2 to TRBJ1-2; weak D call: TRBD1 (5 bases). Sequenced material: CD8+ T cells from PBMCs. The CDR3 is CASSAKTDYLTSLGYTF. The CDR3 bases are TGTGCCAGCAGTGCTAAGACAGACTACCTAACTTCACTTGGCTACACCTTC.